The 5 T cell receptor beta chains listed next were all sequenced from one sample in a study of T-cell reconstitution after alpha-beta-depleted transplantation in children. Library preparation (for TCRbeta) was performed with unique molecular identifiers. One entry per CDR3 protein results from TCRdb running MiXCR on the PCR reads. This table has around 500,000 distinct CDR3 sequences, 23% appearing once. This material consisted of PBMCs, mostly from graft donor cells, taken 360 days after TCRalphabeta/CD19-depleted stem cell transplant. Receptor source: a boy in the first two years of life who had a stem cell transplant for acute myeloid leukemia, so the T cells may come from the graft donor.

The CDR3 spells CASSRGPSSYEQYV. Written as DNA, the CDR3 is TGTGCCAGCAGCCGGGGGCCTAGCTCCTACGAGCAGTACGTC. V usage is TRBV6-1 and J usage is TRBJ2-7; D is perhaps TRBD1 or TRBD2 (6 bases each). Trimming removed 6 bases from V and 0 bases from J, with 12 bases in between. The CDR3 is made up of 14 amino acids. Germline-derived CDR1 and CDR2 are MNHNS and SASEGT.

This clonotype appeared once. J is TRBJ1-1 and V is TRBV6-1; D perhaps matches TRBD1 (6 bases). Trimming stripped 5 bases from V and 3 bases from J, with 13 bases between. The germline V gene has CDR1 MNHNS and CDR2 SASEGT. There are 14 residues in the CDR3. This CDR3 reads CASSRDNVDTEAFF. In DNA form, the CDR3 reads TGTGCCAGCAGTAGGGACAATGTGGACACTGAAGCTTTCTTT.

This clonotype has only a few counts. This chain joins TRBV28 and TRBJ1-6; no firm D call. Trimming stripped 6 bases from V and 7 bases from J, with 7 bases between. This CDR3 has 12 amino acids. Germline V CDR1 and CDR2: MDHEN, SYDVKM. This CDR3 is CASRKQNSPLHF. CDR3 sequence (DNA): TGTGCCAGCAGGAAACAAAATTCACCCCTCCACTTT.

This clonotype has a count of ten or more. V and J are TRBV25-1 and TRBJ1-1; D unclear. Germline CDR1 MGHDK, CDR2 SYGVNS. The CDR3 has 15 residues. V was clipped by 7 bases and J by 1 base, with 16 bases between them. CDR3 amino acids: CASTSSTTGNTEAFF. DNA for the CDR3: TGTGCCAGCACGTCCTCGACAACGGGGAACACTGAAGCTTTCTTT.

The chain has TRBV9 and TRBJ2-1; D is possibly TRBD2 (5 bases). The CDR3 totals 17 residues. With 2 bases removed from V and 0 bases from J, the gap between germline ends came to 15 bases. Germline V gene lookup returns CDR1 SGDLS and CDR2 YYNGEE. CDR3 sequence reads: CASSVGLAQSSYNEQFF. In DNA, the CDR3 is TGTGCCAGCAGCGTGGGCCTAGCCCAGAGCTCCTACAATGAGCAGTTCTTC. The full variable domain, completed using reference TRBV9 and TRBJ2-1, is DSGVTQTPKHLITATGQRVTLRCSPRSGDLSVYWYQQSLDQGLQFLIQYYNGEERAKGNILERFSAQQFPDLHSELNLSSLELGDSALYFCASSVGLAQSSYNEQFFGPGTRLTVL.